Following are 30 T cell receptor beta chains from one sample sequenced in a study of T cell responses to AZD1222 COVID-19 vaccine. Sequenced by immunoSEQ multiplex PCR; TCRdb stores in-frame clones only, minus some. This sample has approximately 80,000 clones, with 75% to 90% found just once. The sequencing here drew on peripheral blood, taken 28 days after the second AZD1222 dose. These receptors came from an adult who received the AZD1222 COVID-19 vaccine.

The gene calls are TRBV13 and TRBJ1-5; possible D gene TRBD1, 5 bases. CDR1 and CDR2 (germline): PRHDT, FYEKMQ (reference sequence). V dropped 0 bases and J dropped 2 bases, with 14 bases sitting between them. This CDR3 has 17 residues. In DNA, the CDR3 is TGTGCCAGCAGCTTAGGCGGGGCCGACGGGGGCAATCAGCCCCAGCATTTT. Its translation: CASSLGGADGGNQPQHF.

V gene TRBV20-1 combines with J gene TRBJ1-1; D call uncertain. Germline assignment: CDR1 DFQATT and CDR2 SNEGSKA (reference sequence). The length of the CDR3 is 9 residues. CDR3 residues: CSMSTEAFF. For the CDR3, the DNA is TGCAGCATGAGCACTGAAGCTTTCTTT.

The genes are TRBV18 and TRBJ1-3; D remains unclear. CDR1 and CDR2 (germline): KGHSH, LQKENI. V was shortened by 3 bases and J by 4 bases, with 7 bases between the two germline ends. This CDR3 region has 13 residues. The CDR3 loop is CASSPPLGNTIYF. The CDR3 DNA reads as TGTGCCAGCTCACCCCCACTGGGAAACACCATATATTTT.

This clone was detected only once. J is TRBJ1-1 and V is TRBV5-1; a weak D match, TRBD1 (5 bases). V was clipped by 1 base and J by 0 bases, with 16 bases between them. Germline V gene sequence: CDR1 SGHRS, CDR2 YFSETQ. This CDR3 region has 17 residues. The CDR3 loop is CASSLLGALNMNTEAFF. The CDR3 DNA is TGCGCCAGCAGCTTGCTAGGGGCCCTGAATATGAACACTGAAGCTTTCTTT.

The CDR3 here is CASSQEKGAIRNTIYF. The DNA for the CDR3 is TGCGCCAGCAGCCAAGAAAAGGGGGCTATTCGAAACACCATATATTTT. The V and J genes are TRBV4-1 and TRBJ1-3, with TRBD1 matching 7 bases. With 0 bases clipped from V and 5 bases from J, the junction kept 7 bases outside the gene matches. The CDR3 sequence is 16 residues long. The germline V gene has CDR1 MGHRA and CDR2 YSYEKL.

V gene TRBV24-1 combines with J gene TRBJ1-1; a weak D match, TRBD1 (5 bases). Germline CDR1 reads KGHDR; CDR2 reads SFDVKD. Trimming removed 3 bases at V and 1 base at J, with 8 bases between. CDR3 size: 14 residues. The CDR3 coding sequence is TGTGCCACCAGTGATGCAGGGCAGAACACTGAAGCTTTCTTT. It encodes CATSDAGQNTEAFF.

The chain couples TRBV19 to TRBJ2-2; D remains unclear. Germline V gene lookup returns CDR1 LNHDA and CDR2 SQIVND (reference sequence). CDR3 length: 15 amino acids. V was clipped by 2 bases and J by 2 bases, with 9 bases between them. The CDR3 nucleotides read TGTGCCAGTAGTATATACAGTTCCAACACCGGGGAGCTGTTTTTT. This translates into CASSIYSSNTGELFF.

J is TRBJ2-1 and V is TRBV10-1, with TRBD2 matching over 16 bases. Germline trimming cut 5 bases from V and 0 bases from J; bases unmatched to any gene: 4. The CDR3 spans 18 residues. In germline, CDR1 is WNHNN, CDR2 SYGVQD (reference sequence). As DNA, the CDR3 is TGCGCCAGCAGTACGGGACTAGCGGGGGGGAGCTCCTACAATGAGCAGTTCTTC. This encodes CASSTGLAGGSSYNEQFF.

The chain carries TRBV6-5 and TRBJ2-7; D call uncertain. The CDR3 has 11 amino acids. CDR1 is MNHEY, CDR2 SVGAGI, per germline. Trimming took 5 bases from V and 7 from J, leaving 9 bases between them. The CDR3 coding sequence is TGTGCCAGCAGTCACCGTTATGAGCAGTACTTC. Translated, it gives CASSHRYEQYF.

V and J are TRBV5-1 and TRBJ2-3; D remains ambiguous. Germline CDR1 is SGHRS and CDR2 is YFSETQ. V lost 0 bases, J lost 0 bases, and 8 bases lay in between. The CDR3 spans 15 residues. CDR3 coding DNA: TGCGCCAGCAGCTTGGAGGCGAGAAGCACAGATACGCAGTATTTT. The encoded protein is CASSLEARSTDTQYF.

This chain connects TRBV15 to TRBJ1-6, with 8 nucleotides matching TRBD1. This CDR3 is 15 amino acids long. Per the germline V gene, CDR1 is LNHNV and CDR2 is YYDKDF (reference sequence). The V gene end was trimmed by 4 bases and the J gene end by 10 bases; junction bases not matched to a gene: 9. CDR3 sequence (DNA): TGTGCCACCAGCAAACCGGGACAGGCTAGATCACCCCTCCACTTT. This codes for CATSKPGQARSPLHF.

Only a few counts were recorded for this clone. The chain couples TRBV4-1 to TRBJ2-1, with unresolved D. The V gene lost 0 bases and the J gene lost 6 bases, with 9 bases spanning the gap. CDR1 and CDR2 (germline): MGHRA, YSYEKL. This CDR3 region has 14 residues. For the CDR3, the DNA is TGCGCCAGCAGCCAAGAAGGCCATAGCAATGAGCAGTTCTTC. This gives the protein CASSQEGHSNEQFF.

The CDR3 sequence is CASSPLQGGYANEKLFF. DNA of the CDR3: TGTGCCAGCAGCCCCCTCCAAGGGGGCTACGCGAATGAAAAACTGTTTTTT. J is TRBJ1-4 and V is TRBV9; 7 nucleotides align to TRBD1. CDR3 length: 17 amino acids. Germline CDR1 SGDLS, CDR2 YYNGEE. V was clipped by 4 bases and J by 5 bases; unmatched bases: 14.

The V gene is TRBV19, the J gene TRBJ1-3; D is ambiguous. The germline CDR1 and CDR2 sequences are LNHDA and SQIVND (reference sequence). CDR3 size: 12 residues. V was trimmed by 9 bases and J by 2 bases, leaving 8 bases between them. This CDR3 reads CASGEAGNTIYF. DNA for the CDR3: TGTGCCAGCGGCGAGGCTGGAAACACCATATATTTT. Supplemented by reference TRBV19 and TRBJ1-3, the full variable domain reads DGGITQSPKYLFRKEGQNVTLSCEQNLNHDAMYWYRQDPGQGLRLIYYSQIVNDFQKGDIAEGYSVSREKKESFPLTVTSAQKNPTAFYLCASGEAGNTIYFGEGSWLTVV.

J is TRBJ2-3 and V is TRBV11-2; D gene ambiguous. Trimming left V 1 base short and J 5 bases short, with 10 bases between. The germline CDR1 and CDR2 sequences are SGHAT and FQNNGV. The CDR3 spans 14 residues. The CDR3 loop reads CASSLVSVGDTQYF. DNA for the CDR3: TGTGCCAGCAGCTTAGTTTCGGTGGGAGATACGCAGTATTTT.

V usage is TRBV29-1 and J usage is TRBJ2-1; unclear D gene. V was shortened by 3 bases and J by 6 bases, with 9 bases between the two germline ends. CDR3 length: 12 residues. The germline V gene encodes CDR1 SQVTM and CDR2 ANQGSEA. CDR3 amino acids: CSVERVRNEQFF. DNA for the CDR3: TGCAGCGTTGAGCGTGTACGCAATGAGCAGTTCTTC.

The chain employs TRBV15 and TRBJ1-5; D gene ambiguous. There are 15 residues in the CDR3. Germline-derived CDR1 and CDR2 are LNHNV and YYDKDF (reference sequence). Trimming took 0 bases from V and 5 from J, leaving 11 bases between them. In DNA, the CDR3 is TGTGCCACCAGCAGAGACGGAGTGGGTTATCAGCCCCAGCATTTT. Protein: CATSRDGVGYQPQHF.

V and J are TRBV11-3 and TRBJ2-1; TRBD2 matches at 11 bases. The CDR3 runs to 14 residues. Germline values: CDR1 SGHNT, CDR2 YENEEA. Losses at the gene ends were 5 bases for V and 7 bases for J; bases not matched to a gene: 4. CDR3 amino acids: CASSPASGRNEQFF. The CDR3 DNA sequence: TGTGCCAGCAGCCCCGCTAGCGGGAGGAATGAGCAGTTCTTC.

Only a few counts were recorded for this clone. The rearrangement links TRBV5-4 to TRBJ1-2; no clear D gene. CDR3 length: 14 residues. With 0 bases removed from V and 8 bases from J, the gap between germline ends came to 14 bases. Germline CDR1 reads SGHNT; CDR2 reads YYREEE (reference sequence). The CDR3 nucleotides read TGTGCCAGCAGCTTGGATTCTGGTTTAGGGGGCTACACCTTC. This sequence encodes CASSLDSGLGGYTF.

The chain couples TRBV27 to TRBJ1-4, with 8 bases lining up with TRBD1. V was clipped by 3 bases and J by 7 bases; unmatched bases: 10. The CDR3 has 16 amino acids. Germline V gene data show CDR1 as MNHEY and CDR2 as SMNVEV (reference sequence). In DNA form, the CDR3 reads TGTGCCAGCAGTTTGCAGCAGGGGGCGGTCGGTGAAAAACTGTTTTTT. Translated: CASSLQQGAVGEKLFF.

The chain links TRBV3-1 (or the pseudogene TRBV3-2) to TRBJ2-3, with TRBD1 matching 12 bases. The CDR3 sequence is 15 residues long. Germline CDR1 reads LGHDT; CDR2 reads YNNKEL (reference sequence). The V gene end was trimmed by 6 bases and the J gene end by 8 bases; junction bases not matched to a gene: 9. CDR3 nucleotide sequence: TGTGCCAGCAGTAATTTAGGGACAGGGGGCGGTACGCAGTATTTT. Protein product: CASSNLGTGGGTQYF.

The genes are TRBV27 and TRBJ1-2; possibly TRBD1 for D (5 bases). The CDR3 length is 13 residues. Germline CDR1 and CDR2: MNHEY and SMNVEV (reference sequence). Deletions cut 5 bases from V and 8 bases from J, with 15 bases between. The CDR3 protein is CASSRRQLEGYTF. The CDR3 DNA reads as TGTGCCAGCAGTCGCAGACAGTTGGAAGGCTACACCTTC.

The chain couples TRBV19 to TRBJ1-6, with a weak D call TRBD1 (6 bases). The germline V gene encodes CDR1 LNHDA and CDR2 SQIVND (reference sequence). CDR3 length equals 17 residues. V lost 3 bases to trimming and J lost 3 bases, with 15 bases between them. The CDR3 spells CASSILGGRGYNSPLHF. The CDR3 coding sequence is TGTGCCAGTAGTATTCTTGGTGGCAGGGGCTATAATTCACCCCTCCACTTT.

This rearrangement joins TRBV12-3 or TRBV12-4 to TRBJ2-1, with D possibly matching TRBD2 (6 bases). V dropped 4 bases and J dropped 7 bases, with 8 bases sitting between them. This CDR3 is 12 amino acids long. The CDR3 sequence: CASSSRGNEQFF. CDR3 in DNA: TGTGCCAGCAGTTCCCGGGGGAATGAGCAGTTCTTC.

The chain combines TRBV7-2 with TRBJ2-5; tentative D call: TRBD2 (5 bases). Germline values: CDR1 SGHTA, CDR2 FQGNSA. V was cut by 4 bases and J by 3 bases, with 15 bases left in between. This CDR3 is 15 amino acids long. The DNA of the CDR3 is TGTGCCAGCAGCTGGCGGGCCAGCGCGGAAGAGACCCAGTACTTC. Its protein is CASSWRASAEETQYF.

The chain links TRBV5-4 to TRBJ2-2, with 8 bases identical to TRBD1. CDR3 length: 15 amino acids. V lost 4 bases and J lost 5; bases outside the gene matches: 7. Germline CDR1 and CDR2: SGHNT and YYREEE (reference sequence). This CDR3 reads CASSPAQGATGELFF. The CDR3 region has the DNA TGTGCCAGCAGCCCTGCTCAGGGGGCGACCGGGGAGCTGTTTTTT.

This clone was picked up a small number of times. The CDR3 region is CAWTGTGNTEAFF. The CDR3 DNA follows: TGTGCCTGGACTGGGACAGGGAACACTGAAGCTTTCTTT. The V gene is TRBV30, the J gene TRBJ1-1; 8 nucleotides match TRBD1. The germline CDR1 and CDR2 sequences are GTSNPN and SVGIG (reference sequence). With V trimmed by 4 bases and J by 1 base, 2 bases remained unmatched. The CDR3 covers 13 residues.

V gene TRBV4-1 combines with J gene TRBJ2-5; D may correspond to TRBD1 or TRBD2 (5 bases each). The CDR3 is 17 amino acids. Deletions cut 2 bases from V and 3 bases from J, with 19 bases between. CDR1 and CDR2 (germline): MGHRA, YSYEKL. CDR3 bases: TGCGCCAGCAGCCAAAACCCGCCCGGGACCGCTGAAGAGACCCAGTACTTC. Protein: CASSQNPPGTAEETQYF.

The chain couples TRBV28 to TRBJ1-1; possible D gene TRBD1, 6 bases. Germline assignment: CDR1 MDHEN and CDR2 SYDVKM. The CDR3 runs 11 residues. Between the trimmed V and J ends, which lost 10 bases and 5 bases, there was a span of 11 bases. The DNA of the CDR3 is TGTGCCACCGAAGGGGGGACTGAAGCTTTCTTT. This translates into CATEGGTEAFF.

This clone was seen a single time. This chain connects TRBV10-1 to TRBJ2-1, with 9 bases identical to TRBD1. V lost 6 bases and J lost 5; bases outside the gene matches: 5. The CDR3 covers 14 residues. Per the germline V gene, CDR1 is WNHNN and CDR2 is SYGVQD (reference sequence). CDR3 loop: CASSPGTGNNEQFF. CDR3 in DNA: TGCGCCAGCAGCCCAGGGACAGGGAACAATGAGCAGTTCTTC.